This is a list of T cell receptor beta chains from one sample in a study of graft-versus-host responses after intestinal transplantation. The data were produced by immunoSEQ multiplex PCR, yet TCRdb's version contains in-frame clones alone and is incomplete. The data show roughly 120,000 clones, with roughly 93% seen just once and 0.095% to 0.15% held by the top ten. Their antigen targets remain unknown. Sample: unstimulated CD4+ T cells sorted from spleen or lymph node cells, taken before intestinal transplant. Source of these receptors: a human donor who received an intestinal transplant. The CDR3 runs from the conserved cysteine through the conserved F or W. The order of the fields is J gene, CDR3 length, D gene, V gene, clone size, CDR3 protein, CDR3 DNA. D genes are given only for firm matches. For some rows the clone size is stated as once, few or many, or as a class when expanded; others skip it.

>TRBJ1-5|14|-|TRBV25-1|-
CRGEALNSNQPQHF
TGTCGGGGAGAAGCTCTTAATAGCAATCAGCCCCAGCATTTT
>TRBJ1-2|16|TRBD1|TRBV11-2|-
CASSLDASGGIYGYTF
TGTGCCAGCAGCTTAGACGCATCAGGGGGCATCTATGGCTACACCTTC
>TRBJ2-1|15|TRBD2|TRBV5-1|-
CASSLDLAGYNEQFF
TGCGCCAGCAGCTTGGATTTAGCGGGCTACAATGAGCAGTTCTTC
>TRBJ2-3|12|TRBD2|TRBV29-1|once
CSVGLAGGPLYF
TGCAGCGTTGGTCTAGCGGGAGGGCCCCTGTATTTT
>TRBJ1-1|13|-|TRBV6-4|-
CASSDSIVSEAFF
TGTGCCAGCAGTGACTCGATTGTATCTGAAGCTTTCTTT
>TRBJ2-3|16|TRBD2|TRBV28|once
CASSLGGRFSADTQYF
TGTGCCAGCAGTTTGGGCGGGAGGTTTTCCGCAGATACGCAGTATTTT
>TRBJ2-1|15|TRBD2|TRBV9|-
CASSPRLAGTGEQFF
TGTGCCAGCAGCCCTCGACTAGCGGGAACCGGTGAGCAGTTCTTC
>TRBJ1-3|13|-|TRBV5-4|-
CASSHSKGNTIYF
TGTGCCAGCAGCCATTCAAAAGGAAACACCATATATTTT
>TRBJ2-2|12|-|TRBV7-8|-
CASSSDGGELFF
TGTGCCAGCAGCTCGGACGGCGGGGAGCTGTTTTTT
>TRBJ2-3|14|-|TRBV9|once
CASSVVGRTDTQYF
TGTGCCAGCAGCGTAGTGGGAAGGACAGATACGCAGTATTTT
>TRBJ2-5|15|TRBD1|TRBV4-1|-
CASSLTGALQETQYF
TGCGCCAGCAGCCTGACAGGGGCCCTCCAAGAGACCCAGTACTTC
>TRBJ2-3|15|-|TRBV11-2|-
CASSLDGASTDTQYF
TGTGCCAGCAGCTTAGATGGGGCCAGCACAGATACGCAGTATTTT
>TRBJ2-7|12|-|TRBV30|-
CAWSRQSYEQYF
TGTGCCTGGAGTCGCCAGTCCTACGAGCAGTACTTC
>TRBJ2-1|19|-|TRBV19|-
CASSLRLEGYRRSYNEQFF
TGTGCCAGTAGTCTCCGACTAGAAGGCTACCGCCGCTCCTACAATGAGCAGTTCTTC
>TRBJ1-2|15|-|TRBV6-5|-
CASRFSWDAEYGYTF
TGTGCCAGTCGGTTCTCGTGGGATGCCGAATATGGCTACACCTTC
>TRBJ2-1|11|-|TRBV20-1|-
CSASVLDRQFF
TGCAGTGCTAGCGTACTAGATCGGCAGTTCTTC
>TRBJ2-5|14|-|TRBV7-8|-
CASSREGAQETQYF
TGTGCCAGCAGCCGGGAGGGGGCTCAAGAGACCCAGTACTTC
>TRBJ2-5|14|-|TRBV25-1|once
CASSESGWEGAQYF
TGTGCCAGCAGTGAATCAGGGTGGGAGGGGGCCCAGTACTTC
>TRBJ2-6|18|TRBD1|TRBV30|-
CAWSGWDRGHSGANVLTF
TGTGCCTGGAGTGGGTGGGACAGGGGCCACTCTGGGGCCAACGTCCTGACTTTC
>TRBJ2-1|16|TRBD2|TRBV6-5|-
CASSLLSRLANNEQFF
TGTGCCAGCAGTTTACTCTCGAGACTAGCAAACAATGAGCAGTTCTTC
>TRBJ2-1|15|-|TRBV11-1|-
CASSLDRVGPNEQFF
TGTGCCAGCAGCCTAGATAGGGTAGGTCCCAATGAGCAGTTCTTC
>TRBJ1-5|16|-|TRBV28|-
CASSSPSGEGNQPQHF
TGTGCCAGCAGTTCCCCTTCAGGGGAGGGAAATCAGCCCCAGCATTTT
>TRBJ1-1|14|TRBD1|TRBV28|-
CASSPDRLNTEAFF
TGTGCCAGCAGCCCGGACAGGCTGAACACTGAAGCTTTCTTT
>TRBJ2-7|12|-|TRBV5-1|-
CASSFTGSEQYF
TGCGCCAGCAGCTTCACAGGGAGCGAGCAGTACTTC
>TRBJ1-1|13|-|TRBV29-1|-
CSAYHSQGSRAFF
TGCAGCGCTTATCACTCGCAGGGATCTCGGGCTTTCTTT
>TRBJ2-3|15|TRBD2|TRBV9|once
CASSVGLVVSDTQYF
TGTGCCAGCAGCGTGGGACTAGTTGTTTCAGATACGCAGTATTTT
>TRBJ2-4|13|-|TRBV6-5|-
CASSEDRERAQYF
TGTGCCAGCAGTGAAGATCGTGAGAGGGCTCAGTACTTC
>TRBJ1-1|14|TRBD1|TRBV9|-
CASSVGTVNTEAFF
TGTGCCAGCAGCGTGGGGACAGTGAACACTGAAGCTTTCTTT
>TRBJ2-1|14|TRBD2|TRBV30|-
CAHRGAGGTYEQFF
TGTGCCCACCGTGGAGCGGGAGGTACGTATGAGCAGTTCTTC
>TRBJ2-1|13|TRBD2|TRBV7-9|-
CASSLVYGGAQFF
TGTGCCAGCTCGTTAGTTTACGGGGGGGCGCAGTTCTTC